These 11 T cell receptor beta chains share one sample of origin, sequenced in a study of T cell repertoires in cytomegalovirus infection. TCRdb used MiXCR to reprocess the reads, holding one entry per CDR3 protein. The data hold about 180,000 distinct CDR3 sequences, with 17% observed a single time. The sample taken for sequencing was CD8+ T cells from PBMCs. These receptors all stem from a human donor in good health (CMV status not recorded). Some clones in this sample may be carry-over from other donors' samples.

This clonotype has just a few counts. J is TRBJ2-5 and V is TRBV11-2; D gene ambiguous. CDR1 is SGHAT, CDR2 FQNNGV, per germline. Trimming shortened V by 4 bases and J by 2 bases, and 14 bases separated the two germline ends. The length of the CDR3 is 15 residues. This CDR3 is CASSSPDLRQETQYF. CDR3 bases: TGTGCCAGCAGCTCTCCCGACCTACGGCAAGAGACCCAGTACTTC.

This chain joins TRBV7-2 and TRBJ1-4; D not resolved. The CDR3 is 12 amino acids. Per the germline V gene, CDR1 is SGHTA and CDR2 is FQGNSA. The V end lost 3 bases, the J end lost 2 bases, and 1 base lay between the germline ends. CDR3 DNA sequence: TGTGCCAGCAGCTTGACTAATGAAAAACTGTTTTTT. This codes for CASSLTNEKLFF.

CDR3 region: CASSHRDRGLPDGYTF. The CDR3 region has the DNA TGTGCCAGCAGCCACCGGGACAGGGGGCTTCCCGATGGCTACACCTTC. This chain joins TRBV5-5 and TRBJ1-2; 12 nucleotides line up with TRBD1. With V trimmed by 4 bases and J by 6 bases, 10 bases remained unmatched. From germline, CDR1 is SGHKS and CDR2 YYEKEE (reference sequence). The CDR3 is made up of 16 amino acids.

The chain has TRBV2 and TRBJ2-3, with a possible D match to TRBD1 (5 bases). The CDR3 extends over 15 amino acids. V was clipped by 0 bases and J by 3 bases, with 10 bases between them. Germline loops: CDR1 SNHLY, CDR2 FYNNEI. The CDR3 region has the DNA TGTGCCAGCAGTGAAGCTTTGACAGTTACAGATACGCAGTATTTT. Amino acids: CASSEALTVTDTQYF.

CDR3 protein: CASTAGGVNTEAFF. The DNA for the CDR3 is TGTGCCAGCACCGCAGGGGGGGTGAACACTGAAGCTTTCTTT. The chain employs TRBV7-6 and TRBJ1-1; 7 bases match TRBD1. Germline lookup yields CDR1 SGHVS and CDR2 FNYEAQ. This CDR3 has 14 residues. Trimming cost V 7 bases and J 0 bases; bases outside gene matches: 5.

This rearrangement joins TRBV20-1 to TRBJ2-1; TRBD1 agrees at 11 bases. The V gene end was trimmed by 6 bases and the J gene end by 7 bases; junction bases not matched to a gene: 5. CDR1 is DFQATT, CDR2 SNEGSKA, per germline (reference sequence). The CDR3 is 13 amino acids. The CDR3 sequence is CSAVGTGGNEQFF. The CDR3 bases are TGCAGTGCCGTGGGGACAGGGGGGAATGAGCAGTTCTTC.

This clonotype was counted only a few times. The V and J genes are TRBV20-1 and TRBJ2-7; D is unclear. The CDR3 has 13 amino acids. Trimming cost V 8 bases and J 6 bases, with 20 bases left between them. The germline V gene has CDR1 DFQATT and CDR2 SNEGSKA (reference sequence). The CDR3 is CSPYLGNPLEQYF. The CDR3 coding sequence is TGCAGTCCTTACCTTGGGAACCCTCTCGAGCAGTACTTC.

The chain employs TRBV7-8 and TRBJ2-1; tentatively, D is TRBD2 (5 bases). This CDR3 is built from 17 residues. The V end was cut by 2 bases, the J end by 5 bases, with 19 bases between. Germline loops: CDR1 SGHVS, CDR2 FQNEAQ. The DNA for the CDR3 is TGTGCCAGCAGCTTAAGGCGGCTAGCTGGAGAAGACAATGAGCAGTTCTTC. Translating gives CASSLRRLAGEDNEQFF.

This clonotype was seen repeatedly, ten times or more. This chain links TRBV6-1 with TRBJ2-1, with 7 bases aligning to TRBD2. V shed 10 bases and J 6 bases; nucleotides not matched to a gene: 3. This CDR3 region has 11 residues. Germline V CDR1 and CDR2: MNHNS, SASEGT. Here the CDR3 reads CATIAGNEQFF. The CDR3 nucleotides are TGTGCCACAATAGCGGGCAATGAGCAGTTCTTC.

The chain combines TRBV6-2 or TRBV6-3 with TRBJ2-1; possible D gene TRBD2, 5 bases. V was clipped by 5 bases and J by 6 bases, with 17 bases between them. The length of the CDR3 is 15 residues. Germline loops: CDR1 MNHEY, CDR2 SVGEGT. The CDR3 spells CASSPRGKPLNEQFF. In DNA form, the CDR3 reads TGTGCCAGCAGTCCGCGAGGGAAGCCCCTCAATGAGCAGTTCTTC.

This clonotype has more than one count but fewer than ten. The chain has TRBV12-3 or TRBV12-4 and TRBJ2-1; the match to TRBD2 covers 9 bases. Trimming removed 3 bases from V and 6 bases from J; junction bases left unmatched: 3. CDR3 length: 14 residues. In DNA form, the CDR3 reads TGTGCCAGCAGTTTCGGACTAGCGAGCAATGAGCAGTTCTTC. Translated, it gives CASSFGLASNEQFF.